The entry below gives a single TCR beta chain sequence along with its context. A much larger clonotype is one base distant, so this may be a read error. The data stem from a study of regulatory T cells in long-lasting Graves disease. Arm-PCR of CDR3 regions and iRepertoire HTBI primers were the basis on which TCR beta libraries were built. TCRdb reprocessed the multiplex PCR reads via MiXCR and lists one record per CDR3 protein. Of hundreds of thousands of distinct CDR3 sequences in the sample, about 15% were seen once. Time point here: newly diagnosed GD, antithyroid drugs for less than 3 months. From RNA extracted from PBMCs, the TCR library was made. The same sample was also used in a study of T cells in Graves' hyperthyroidism and ophthalmopathy.

This clonotype was sampled from a woman aged 35 to 49 with Graves disease. The source material was peripheral blood mononuclear cells (PBMCs), sampled at new diagnosis, from a patient treated with antithyroid drugs.

The CDR3 coding sequence is TGCAGTGCTAGGGGACAGGGGGCAGAGGAGCACTTCTTC. Amino acid sequence: CSARGQGAEEHFF. V gene TRBV20-1 combines with J gene TRBJ2-1; the match to TRBD1 covers 12 bases. CDR3 length: 13 amino acids. Germline lookup yields CDR1 DFQATT and CDR2 SNEGSKA (reference sequence).